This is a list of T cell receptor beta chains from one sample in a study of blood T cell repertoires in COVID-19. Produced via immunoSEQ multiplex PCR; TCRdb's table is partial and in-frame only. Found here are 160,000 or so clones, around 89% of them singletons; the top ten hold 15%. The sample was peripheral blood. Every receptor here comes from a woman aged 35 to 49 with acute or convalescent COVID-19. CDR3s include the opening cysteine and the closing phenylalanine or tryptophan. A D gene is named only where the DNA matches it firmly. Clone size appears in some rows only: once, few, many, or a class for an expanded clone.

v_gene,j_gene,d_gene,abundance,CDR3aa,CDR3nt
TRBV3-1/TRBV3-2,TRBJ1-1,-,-,CASRVLDGSTEAFF,TGTGCCAGCAGAGTACTGGACGGGAGCACTGAAGCTTTCTTT
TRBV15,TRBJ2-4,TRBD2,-,CATSRGLAGIDIQYF,TGTGCCACCAGCAGAGGACTAGCGGGGATTGACATTCAGTACTTC
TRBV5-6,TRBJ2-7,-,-,CASSLGAGYEQYF,TGTGCCAGCAGCTTGGGGGCGGGGTACGAGCAGTACTTC
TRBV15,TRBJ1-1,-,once,CATSGDPTAEAFF,TGTGCCACCAGCGGAGACCCGACAGCTGAAGCTTTCTTT
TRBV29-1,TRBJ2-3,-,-,CSVTGIGDTQYF,TGCAGCGTTACAGGAATTGGCGATACGCAGTATTTT
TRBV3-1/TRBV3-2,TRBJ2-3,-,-,CASRKTAVTDTQYF,TGTGCCAGCAGGAAGACAGCAGTTACAGATACGCAGTATTTT
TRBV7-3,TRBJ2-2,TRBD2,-,CASSFLSGKRGGELFF,TGTGCCAGCAGCTTTCTCAGCGGGAAAAGGGGCGGGGAGCTGTTTTTT
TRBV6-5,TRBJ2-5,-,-,CASSYRQGQSETQYF,TGTGCCAGCAGTTACCGGCAGGGACAATCAGAGACCCAGTACTTC
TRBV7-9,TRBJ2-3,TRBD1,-,CASSLRDRHTDTQYF,TGTGCCAGCAGCTTAAGGGACAGGCATACAGATACGCAGTATTTT
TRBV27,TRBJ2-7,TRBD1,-,CASRLGQGVLYEQYF,TGTGCCAGCAGACTGGGACAGGGGGTTCTCTACGAGCAGTACTTC
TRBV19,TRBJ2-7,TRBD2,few,CASSPTSGRPGQYF,TGTGCCAGCAGTCCAACTAGCGGGAGGCCAGGGCAGTACTTC
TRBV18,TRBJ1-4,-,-,CASSPDRVDRGRKATNEKLFF,TGTGCCAGCTCACCGGACCGGGTTGATCGGGGAAGAAAGGCAACTAATGAAAAACTGTTTTTT
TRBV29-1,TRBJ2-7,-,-,CSVVTGFYEQYF,TGCAGCGTTGTAACAGGATTCTACGAGCAGTACTTC
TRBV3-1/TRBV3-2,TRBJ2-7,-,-,CASSQKGLAPYEQYF,TGTGCCAGCAGCCAAAAGGGACTTGCGCCCTACGAGCAGTACTTC
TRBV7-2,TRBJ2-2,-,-,CASSLALGSDTGELFF,TGTGCCAGCAGCTTAGCGCTGGGGAGCGACACCGGGGAGCTGTTTTTT
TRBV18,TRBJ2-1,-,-,CASSPPRTEPLRAYNEQFF,TGTGCCAGCTCACCACCGAGAACAGAGCCCTTACGTGCCTACAATGAGCAGTTCTTC
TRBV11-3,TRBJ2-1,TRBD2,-,CASSLIAGRNEQFF,TGTGCCAGCAGCTTAATAGCGGGACGCAATGAGCAGTTCTTC
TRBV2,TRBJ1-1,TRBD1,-,CASSDRTGTDDEAFF,TGTGCCAGCAGTGATAGGACAGGAACTGACGATGAAGCTTTCTTT
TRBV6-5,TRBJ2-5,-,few,CASGYSGTQETQYF,TGTGCCAGCGGATATTCGGGGACTCAAGAGACCCAGTACTTC
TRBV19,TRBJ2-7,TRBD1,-,CASSPIDRGNIYEQYF,TGTGCCAGTAGTCCCATCGACAGGGGGAATATCTACGAGCAGTACTTC
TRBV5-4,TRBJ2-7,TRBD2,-,CASSTGTSGPTYEQYF,TGTGCCAGCAGCACCGGGACTAGCGGGCCCACCTACGAGCAGTACTTC
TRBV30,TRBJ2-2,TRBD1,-,CACGRGQGIGELFF,TGTGCCTGCGGCAGGGGACAGGGAATCGGGGAGCTGTTTTTT
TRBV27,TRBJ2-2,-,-,CASSLRPGEGTGELFF,TGTGCCAGCAGTTTACGGCCAGGGGAAGGGACCGGGGAGCTGTTTTTT
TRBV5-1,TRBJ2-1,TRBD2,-,CASNIAGANEQFF,TGCGCCAGCAACATAGCGGGAGCAAATGAGCAGTTCTTC
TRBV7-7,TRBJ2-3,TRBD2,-,CASSLLAGAPFTDTQYF,TGTGCCAGCAGCTTGCTAGCGGGGGCGCCGTTCACAGATACGCAGTATTTT
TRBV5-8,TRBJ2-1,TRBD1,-,CASSSGTGGSEDNEQFF,TGTGCCAGCAGCTCCGGGACAGGGGGATCGGAGGACAATGAGCAGTTCTTC
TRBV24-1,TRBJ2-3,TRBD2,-,CATSDLGTTISTDTQYF,TGTGCCACCAGTGATTTGGGGACTACAATCAGTACAGATACGCAGTATTTT
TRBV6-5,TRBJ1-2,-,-,CASSYGMGAYGYTF,TGTGCCAGCAGTTACGGGATGGGGGCCTATGGCTACACCTTC
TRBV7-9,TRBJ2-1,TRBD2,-,CASSSEKDSGGSSYNEQFF,TGTGCCAGCAGCTCCGAAAAAGATAGCGGGGGAAGCTCCTACAATGAGCAGTTCTTC
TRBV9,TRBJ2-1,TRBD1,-,CASSVDRGTYNEQFF,TGTGCCAGCAGCGTAGACAGGGGAACCTACAATGAGCAGTTCTTC
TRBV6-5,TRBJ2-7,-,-,CASSETDYEQYF,TGTGCCAGCAGCGAGACAGACTACGAGCAGTACTTC
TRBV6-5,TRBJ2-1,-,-,CASSSSTSGRAPEQFF,-
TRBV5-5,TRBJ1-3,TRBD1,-,CASSLGTGVTIYF,TGTGCCAGCAGCTTAGGAACAGGGGTAACCATATATTTT
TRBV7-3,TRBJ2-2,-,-,CASSLGGSRSGELFF,TGTGCCAGCAGCTTAGGAGGGAGTAGGTCCGGGGAGCTGTTTTTT
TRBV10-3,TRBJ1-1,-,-,CASRGPGGTTEAFF,TGTGCCAGCCGGGGACCAGGAGGGACGACTGAAGCTTTCTTT
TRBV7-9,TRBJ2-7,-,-,CASSLQGSSEVYEQYF,TGTGCCAGCAGCTTACAGGGTAGCTCGGAAGTCTACGAGCAGTACTTC
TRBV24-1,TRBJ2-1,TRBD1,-,CATRAGTGENNEQFF,TGTGCCACCAGAGCCGGGACAGGGGAAAACAATGAGCAGTTCTTC
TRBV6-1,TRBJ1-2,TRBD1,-,CASSGDSYRRLKGYTF,TGTGCCAGCAGTGGGGACAGTTACCGCCGGTTGAAAGGCTACACCTTC
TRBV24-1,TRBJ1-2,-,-,CATSDGVNYGYTF,TGTGCCACCAGTGACGGAGTTAACTATGGCTACACCTTC
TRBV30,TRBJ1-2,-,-,CAWSVSISGIGPSYGYTF,TGTGCCTGGAGTGTATCGATCTCCGGGATAGGACCCTCCTATGGCTACACCTTC
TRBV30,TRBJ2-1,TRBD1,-,CAWSDYSPGQTQFF,TGTGCCTGGAGTGACTACTCACCGGGACAGACGCAGTTCTTC
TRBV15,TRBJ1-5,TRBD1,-,CATSRLDGTENRPQHF,TGTGCCACCAGCAGATTAGACGGGACAGAAAATAGGCCCCAGCATTTT
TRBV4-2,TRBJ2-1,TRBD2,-,CASSPSSGGVYNEQFF,TGTGCCAGCAGCCCCAGTAGCGGGGGGGTTTACAATGAGCAGTTCTTC
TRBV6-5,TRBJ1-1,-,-,CASVYIAEAFF,TGTGCCAGCGTTTATATTGCTGAAGCTTTCTTT
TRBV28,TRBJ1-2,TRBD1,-,CASSSPTGQGGTNYGYTF,TGTGCCAGCAGTTCGCCTACCGGACAGGGGGGAACTAACTATGGCTACACCTTC
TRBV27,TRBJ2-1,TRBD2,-,CASSLLAGGYNEQFF,TGTGCCAGCAGTTTACTAGCGGGAGGGTACAATGAGCAGTTCTTC
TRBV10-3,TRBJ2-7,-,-,CAISDRQDSYEQYF,TGTGCCATCAGTGACCGACAGGATTCCTACGAGCAGTACTTC
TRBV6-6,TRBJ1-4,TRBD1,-,CASSGGTGENEKLFF,TGTGCCAGCAGTGGGGGGACAGGGGAAAATGAAAAACTGTTTTTT
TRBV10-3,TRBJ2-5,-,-,CATARDKHQETQYF,TGTGCCACCGCCCGGGACAAGCACCAAGAGACCCAGTACTTC
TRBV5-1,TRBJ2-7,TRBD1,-,CASSLSGQGTSEQYF,TGCGCCAGCAGCTTAAGCGGACAGGGGACCTCCGAGCAGTACTTC
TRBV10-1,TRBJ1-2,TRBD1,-,CASTQGCNYGYTF,TGCGCCAGCACACAGGGGTGCAACTATGGCTACACCTTC
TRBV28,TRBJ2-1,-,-,CASSTPVGAGQHNEQFF,TGTGCCAGCAGTACACCCGTGGGGGCGGGTCAGCACAATGAGCAGTTCTTC
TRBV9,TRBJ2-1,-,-,CASSVMESSYNEQFF,TGTGCCAGCAGCGTAATGGAGAGCTCCTACAATGAGCAGTTCTTC
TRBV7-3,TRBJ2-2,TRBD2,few,CASSLAGGPIGGELFF,TGTGCCAGCAGCTTAGCGGGAGGGCCGATAGGAGGGGAGCTGTTTTTT